The T cell receptor beta chain described here comes from a study of T cell responses to AZD1222 COVID-19 vaccine. Study context: Pooling of second doses given at about 4 or about 12 weeks was done.

Whole-study findings and limits: Spike was spanned by vaccine-associated CD4 TCRs, with dominance at 160-218 and 743-854. Donor demographics were predominantly white British with a female majority; clonal diversity may be underestimated. Unmutated regions of variants are reportedly targeted by nearly half of spike-specific TCRs.

The CDR3 is 16 amino acids. CDR1 is SGHTA, CDR2 FQGNSA, per germline. V was clipped by 2 bases and J by 0 bases, with 8 bases between them. TCRdb keeps only in-frame clones here, not all; method: immunoSEQ multiplex PCR. The data show 120,000 to 150,000 clones, with approximately 90% seen just once and approximately 5.7% held by the top ten. About this clone itself: Its target is not known.

The rearrangement uses TRBV7-2 and TRBJ1-6; perhaps TRBD1 as D (5 bases). Here the sequenced sample was peripheral blood, taken on day 0 of AZD1222 vaccination. The clonotype was recovered from an adult in good health. As DNA, the CDR3 is TGTGCCAGCAGCTTAACAGGAAGCTCCTATAATTCACCCCTCCACTTT. It translates to CASSLTGSSYNSPLHF.